This T cell receptor beta chain appears in the sequencing data of a study of blood T cell repertoires in COVID-19. This CDR3 is built from 14 residues. Under the authors' procedure: By means of reference gene primer amplification, nucleated cell counts were estimated. TCRdb's copy holds only in-frame clones and misses some; the assay was immunoSEQ multiplex PCR. The V and J calls and clone size are taken from that table; D and trimming were inferred from the DNA. In the table there are about 190,000 clones, nearly 90% of which are singletons. Sequencing was performed on peripheral blood. This chain links TRBV21-1 with TRBJ1-6; no DNA check was done on the table's D call, TRBD1. TRBV21-1 has pseudogene status. The source is a man aged 60-69 years with active or convalescent COVID-19. The CDR3 DNA sequence: TGTGCCAGCATCCCGGGACAGGGGTACTCACCCCTCCACTTT. This codes for CASIPGQGYSPLHF.